These 7 T cell receptor beta chains were all obtained from the same sample, sequenced in a study of T cell clones after liver transplantation. Libraries were prepared by immunoSEQ multiplex PCR; TCRdb keeps only in-frame clonotypes and omits some of them. The sample lists fewer than 85,000 clones, roughly 80% seen once, with approximately 2.8% in the top ten. The input for sequencing was CD4+ T cells from blood, taken at the 22-month timepoint. Source of these receptors: a human patient who received a liver transplant. Some of these T cells may belong to the graft donor.

This clone was observed a handful of times. The chain recombines TRBV2 with TRBJ1-2; D call uncertain. Germline V gene data show CDR1 as SNHLY and CDR2 as FYNNEI. This CDR3 is 11 amino acids long. The V and J ends lost 7 bases and 6 bases respectively, with 9 bases between them. Here the CDR3 reads CASTEYNGYTF. CDR3 in DNA: TGTGCCAGCACAGAATATAATGGCTACACCTTC.

The chain couples TRBV7-9 to TRBJ2-7; possibly TRBD2 for D (7 bases). Trimming removed 5 bases at V and 2 bases at J, with 13 bases between. The V gene's germline CDR1 is SEHNR and CDR2 FQNEAQ (reference sequence). The CDR3 length is 14 residues. CDR3 sequence reads: CASSPEGGAYEQYF. The CDR3 DNA sequence: TGTGCCAGCAGCCCCGAGGGGGGGGCCTACGAGCAGTACTTC.

This clone was seen only a few times. The V and J genes are TRBV20-1 and TRBJ1-1; no clear D gene. CDR3 size: 11 residues. Germline CDR1 and CDR2: DFQATT and SNEGSKA (reference sequence). V was pared by 6 bases and J by 3 bases, with 8 bases between. The CDR3 reads CSAKRDTEAFF. CDR3 DNA sequence: TGCAGTGCCAAGCGGGACACTGAAGCTTTCTTT.

J is TRBJ2-5 and V is TRBV7-3, with D possibly being TRBD1 or TRBD2 (5 bases each). The CDR3 length is 15 residues. CDR1 is SGHTA and CDR2 is FQGTGA in the germline V gene. V gave up 1 base and J gave up 5 bases, with 14 bases separating them. The CDR3 nucleotides are TGTGCCAGCAGCTTAAGTACAGGCCCGGGGGAGACCCAGTACTTC. Encoded protein: CASSLSTGPGETQYF.

The V call is TRBV5-1, the J call TRBJ1-4; no firm D call. Germline CDR1 reads SGHRS; CDR2 reads YFSETQ. Trimming removed 5 bases from V and 0 bases from J, with 11 bases in between. The CDR3 is 15 amino acids. The CDR3 region is CASSESSATNEKLFF. Written as DNA, the CDR3 is TGCGCCAGCAGTGAGTCCAGTGCAACTAATGAAAAACTGTTTTTT. Using reference TRBV5-1 and TRBJ1-4 for the parts outside the CDR3, the full variable domain is KAGVTQTPRYLIKTRGQQVTLSCSPISGHRSVSWYQQTPGQGLQFLFEYFSETQRNKGNFPGRFSGRQFSNSRSEMNVSTLELGDSALYLCASSESSATNEKLFFGSGTQLSVL.

V is TRBV29-1 and J is TRBJ2-5; D not certain. Germline V gene data show CDR1 as SQVTM and CDR2 as ANQGSEA. Trimming took off 6 bases at V and 1 base at J, with 12 bases between the two ends. The CDR3 runs 13 residues. The CDR3 loop reads CSVAHGGQETQYF. The CDR3 nucleotides are TGCAGCGTCGCCCACGGTGGCCAAGAGACCCAGTACTTC.

This clone was seen just once. The J gene is TRBJ2-1, the V gene TRBV4-3; unclear D gene. The CDR3 loop spans 16 amino acids. The V and J ends lost 4 bases and 1 base respectively, with 14 bases between them. Germline CDR1 and CDR2: LGHNA and YSLEER. DNA of the CDR3: TGCGCCAGCAGCCCAAGGACCGTCGATTCCTACAATGAGCAGTTCTTC. It specifies CASSPRTVDSYNEQFF.